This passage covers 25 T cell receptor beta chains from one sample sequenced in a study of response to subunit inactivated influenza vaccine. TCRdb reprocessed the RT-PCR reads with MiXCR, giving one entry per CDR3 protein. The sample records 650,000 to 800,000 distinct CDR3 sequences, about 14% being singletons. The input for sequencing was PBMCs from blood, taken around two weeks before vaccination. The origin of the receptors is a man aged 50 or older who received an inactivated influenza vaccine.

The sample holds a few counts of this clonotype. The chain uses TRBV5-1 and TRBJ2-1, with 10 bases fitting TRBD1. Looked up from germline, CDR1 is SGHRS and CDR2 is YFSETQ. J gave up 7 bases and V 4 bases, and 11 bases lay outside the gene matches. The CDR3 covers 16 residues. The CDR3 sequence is CASSQKIGQGDNEQFF. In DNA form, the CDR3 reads TGCGCCAGCAGCCAGAAAATCGGACAGGGGGATAATGAGCAGTTCTTC.

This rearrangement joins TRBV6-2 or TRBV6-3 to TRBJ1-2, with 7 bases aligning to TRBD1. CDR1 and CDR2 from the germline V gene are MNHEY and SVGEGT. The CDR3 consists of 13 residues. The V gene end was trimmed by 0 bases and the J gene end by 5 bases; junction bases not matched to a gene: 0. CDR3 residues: CASSYSRGYGYTF. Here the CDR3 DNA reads TGTGCCAGCAGTTACTCCAGGGGGTATGGCTACACCTTC.

The CDR3 DNA sequence: TGTGCCAGCAGCTTAGCTCTCGGGACAGTCACCTACGAGCAGTACTTC. It yields the protein CASSLALGTVTYEQYF. The chain combines TRBV7-2 with TRBJ2-7, with 7 bases that match TRBD1. This CDR3 comprises 16 residues. Germline V CDR1 and CDR2: SGHTA, FQGNSA. J gave up 2 bases and V 0 bases, and 7 bases lay outside the gene matches.

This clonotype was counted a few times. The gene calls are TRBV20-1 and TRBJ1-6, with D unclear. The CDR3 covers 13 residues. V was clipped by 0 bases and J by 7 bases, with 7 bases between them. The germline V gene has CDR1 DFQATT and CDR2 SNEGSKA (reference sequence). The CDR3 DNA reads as TGCAGTGCTAGAGATCGGGCAAATTCACCCCTCCACTTT. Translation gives CSARDRANSPLHF.

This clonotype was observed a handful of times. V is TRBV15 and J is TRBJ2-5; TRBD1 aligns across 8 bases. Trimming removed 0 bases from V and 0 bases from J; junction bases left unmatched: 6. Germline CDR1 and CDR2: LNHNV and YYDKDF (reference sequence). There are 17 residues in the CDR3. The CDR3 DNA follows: TGTGCCACCAGCAGAGATCAACAGGGGGTTGACCAAGAGACCCAGTACTTC. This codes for CATSRDQQGVDQETQYF. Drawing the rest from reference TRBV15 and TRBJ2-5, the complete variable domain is DAMVIQNPRYQVTQFGKPVTLSCSQTLNHNVMYWYQQKSSQAPKLLFHYYDKDFNNEADTPDNFQSRRPNTSFCFLDIRSPGLGDTAMYLCATSRDQQGVDQETQYFGPGTRLLVL.

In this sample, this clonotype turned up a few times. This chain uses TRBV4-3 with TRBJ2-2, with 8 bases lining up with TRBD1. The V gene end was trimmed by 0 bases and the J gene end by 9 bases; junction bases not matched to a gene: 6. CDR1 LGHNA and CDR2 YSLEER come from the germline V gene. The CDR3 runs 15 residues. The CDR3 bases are TGCGCCAGCAGCCAAGAAAGGACAGGGCGCCGGGAGCTGTTTTTT. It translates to CASSQERTGRRELFF.

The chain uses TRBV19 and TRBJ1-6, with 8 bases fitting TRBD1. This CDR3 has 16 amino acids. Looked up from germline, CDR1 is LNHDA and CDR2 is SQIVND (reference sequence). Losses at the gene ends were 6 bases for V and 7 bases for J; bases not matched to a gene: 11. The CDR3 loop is CASRPFPGTGNSPLHF. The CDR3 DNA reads TGTGCCAGTAGACCATTCCCCGGGACAGGAAATTCACCCCTCCACTTT.

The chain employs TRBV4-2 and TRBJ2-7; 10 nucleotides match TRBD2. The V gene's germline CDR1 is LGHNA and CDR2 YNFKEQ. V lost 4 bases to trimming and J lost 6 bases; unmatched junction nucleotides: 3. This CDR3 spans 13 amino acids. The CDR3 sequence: CASSPGLAFEQYF. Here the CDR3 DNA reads TGTGCCAGCAGCCCGGGACTAGCGTTCGAGCAGTACTTC.

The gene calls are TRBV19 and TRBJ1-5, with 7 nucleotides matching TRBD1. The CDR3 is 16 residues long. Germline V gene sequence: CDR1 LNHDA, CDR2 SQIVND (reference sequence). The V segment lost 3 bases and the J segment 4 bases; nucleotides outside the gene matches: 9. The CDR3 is CASSILRQGTNQPQHF. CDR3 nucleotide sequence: TGTGCCAGTAGTATTCTGAGACAGGGAACGAATCAGCCCCAGCATTTT.

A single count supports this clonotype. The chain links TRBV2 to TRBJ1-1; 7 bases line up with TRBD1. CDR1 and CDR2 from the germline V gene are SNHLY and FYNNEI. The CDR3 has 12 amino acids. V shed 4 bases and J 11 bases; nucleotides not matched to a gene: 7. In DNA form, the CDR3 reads TGTGCCAGCAGTGTGGGACAGTCGGAGGCTTTCTTT. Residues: CASSVGQSEAFF.

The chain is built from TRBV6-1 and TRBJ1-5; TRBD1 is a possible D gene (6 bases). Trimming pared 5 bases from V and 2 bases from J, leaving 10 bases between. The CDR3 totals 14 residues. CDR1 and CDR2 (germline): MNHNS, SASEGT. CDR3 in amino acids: CASSKQGGNQPQHF. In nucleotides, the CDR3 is TGTGCCAGCAGTAAACAGGGCGGCAATCAGCCCCAGCATTTT.

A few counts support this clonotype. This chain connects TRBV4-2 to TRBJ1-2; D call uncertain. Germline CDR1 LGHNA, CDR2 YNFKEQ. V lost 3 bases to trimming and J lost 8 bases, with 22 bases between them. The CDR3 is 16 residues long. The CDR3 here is CASSQILSPAHGGYTF. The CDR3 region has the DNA TGTGCCAGCAGCCAGATCCTTTCTCCGGCACACGGAGGCTACACCTTC.

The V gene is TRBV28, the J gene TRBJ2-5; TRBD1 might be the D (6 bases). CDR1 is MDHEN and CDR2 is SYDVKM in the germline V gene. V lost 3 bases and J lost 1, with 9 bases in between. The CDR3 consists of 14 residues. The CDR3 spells CASSFRTAQETQYF. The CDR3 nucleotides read TGTGCCAGCAGTTTCCGGACAGCCCAAGAGACCCAGTACTTC. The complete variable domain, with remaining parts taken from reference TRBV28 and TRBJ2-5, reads DVKVTQSSRYLVKRTGEKVFLECVQDMDHENMFWYRQDPGLGLRLIYFSYDVKMKEKGDIPEGYSVSREKKERFSLILESASTNQTSMYLCASSFRTAQETQYFGPGTRLLVL.

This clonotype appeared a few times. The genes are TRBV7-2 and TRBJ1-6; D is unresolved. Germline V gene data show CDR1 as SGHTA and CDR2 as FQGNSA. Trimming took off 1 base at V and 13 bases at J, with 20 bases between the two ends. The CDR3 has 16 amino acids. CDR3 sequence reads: CASSLVPGVDVAPLHF. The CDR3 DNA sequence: TGTGCCAGCAGCTTAGTTCCAGGAGTGGATGTGGCTCCCCTCCACTTT.

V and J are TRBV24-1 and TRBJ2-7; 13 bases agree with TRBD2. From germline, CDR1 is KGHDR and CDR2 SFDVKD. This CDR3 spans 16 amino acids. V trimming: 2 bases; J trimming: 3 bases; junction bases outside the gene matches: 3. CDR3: CATSDSGLAGVYEQYF. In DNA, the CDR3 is TGTGCCACCAGTGATTCAGGACTAGCGGGAGTCTACGAGCAGTACTTC.

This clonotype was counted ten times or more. CDR3 protein: CASSLRQWDTEAFF. CDR3 nucleotides: TGTGCCAGCAGTTTAAGACAGTGGGACACTGAAGCTTTCTTT. This chain joins TRBV27 and TRBJ1-1, with TRBD1 as a possible D gene (5 bases). V lost 2 bases and J 3 bases, leaving 10 bases between the germline ends. CDR1 is MNHEY, CDR2 SMNVEV, per germline (reference sequence). The CDR3 extends over 14 amino acids.

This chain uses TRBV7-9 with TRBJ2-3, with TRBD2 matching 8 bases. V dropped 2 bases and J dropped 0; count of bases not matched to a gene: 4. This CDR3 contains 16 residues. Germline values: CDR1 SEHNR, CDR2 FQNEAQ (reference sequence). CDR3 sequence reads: CASSLPGLGSTDTQYF. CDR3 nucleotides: TGTGCCAGCAGCTTACCGGGACTAGGCAGCACAGATACGCAGTATTTT.

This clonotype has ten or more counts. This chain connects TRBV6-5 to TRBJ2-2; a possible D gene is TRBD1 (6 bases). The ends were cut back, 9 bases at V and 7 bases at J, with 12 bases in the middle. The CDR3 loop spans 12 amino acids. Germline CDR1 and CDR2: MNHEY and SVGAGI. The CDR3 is CASRQAGGELFF. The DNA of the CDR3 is TGTGCCAGTAGACAGGCGGGCGGGGAGCTGTTTTTT.

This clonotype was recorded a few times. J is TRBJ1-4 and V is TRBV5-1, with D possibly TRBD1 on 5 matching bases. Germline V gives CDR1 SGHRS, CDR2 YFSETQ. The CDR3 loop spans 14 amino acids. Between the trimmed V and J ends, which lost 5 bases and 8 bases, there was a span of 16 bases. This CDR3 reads CASRESPRGEKLFF. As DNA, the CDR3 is TGCGCCAGCAGGGAAAGCCCTCGGGGGGAAAAACTGTTTTTT.

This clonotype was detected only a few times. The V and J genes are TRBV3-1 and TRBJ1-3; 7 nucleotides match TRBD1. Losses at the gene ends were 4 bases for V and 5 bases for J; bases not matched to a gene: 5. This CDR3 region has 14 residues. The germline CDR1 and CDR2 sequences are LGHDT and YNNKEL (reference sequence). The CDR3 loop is CASSPGQTRNTIYF. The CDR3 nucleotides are TGTGCCAGCAGCCCGGGACAGACACGAAACACCATATATTTT.

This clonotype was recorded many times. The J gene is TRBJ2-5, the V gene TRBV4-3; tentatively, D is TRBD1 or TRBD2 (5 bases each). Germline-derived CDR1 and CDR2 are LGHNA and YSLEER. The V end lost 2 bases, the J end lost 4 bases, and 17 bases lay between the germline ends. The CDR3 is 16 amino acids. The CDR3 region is CASSQNAGTRTETQYF. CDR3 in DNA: TGCGCCAGCAGCCAAAACGCCGGGACCAGGACAGAGACCCAGTACTTC.

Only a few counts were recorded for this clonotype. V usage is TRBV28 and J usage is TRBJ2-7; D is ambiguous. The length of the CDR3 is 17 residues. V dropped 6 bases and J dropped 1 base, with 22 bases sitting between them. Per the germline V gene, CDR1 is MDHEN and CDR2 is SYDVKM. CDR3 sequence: CASRLGSSFETSYEQYF. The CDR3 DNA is TGTGCCAGCAGACTTGGGTCCTCATTCGAAACTTCCTACGAGCAGTACTTC.

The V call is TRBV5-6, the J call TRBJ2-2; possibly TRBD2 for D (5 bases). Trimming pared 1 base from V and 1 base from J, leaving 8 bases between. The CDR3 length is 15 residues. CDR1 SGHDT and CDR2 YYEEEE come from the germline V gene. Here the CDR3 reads CASSLYGLNTGELFF. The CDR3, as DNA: TGTGCCAGCAGCTTGTATGGACTGAACACCGGGGAGCTGTTTTTT. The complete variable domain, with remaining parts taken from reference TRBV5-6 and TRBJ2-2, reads DAGVTQSPTHLIKTRGQQVTLRCSPKSGHDTVSWYQQALGQGPQFIFQYYEEEERQRGNFPDRFSGHQFPNYSSELNVNALLLGDSALYLCASSLYGLNTGELFFGEGSRLTVL.

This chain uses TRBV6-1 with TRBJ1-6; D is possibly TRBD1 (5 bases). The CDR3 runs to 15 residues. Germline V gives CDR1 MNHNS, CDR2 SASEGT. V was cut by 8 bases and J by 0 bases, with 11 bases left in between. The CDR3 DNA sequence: TGTGCCAGCGCGACAGCAAGCTCCTATAATTCACCCCTCCACTTT. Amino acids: CASATASSYNSPLHF.

The CDR3 region has the DNA TGTGCCAGCGGGGGGCGAACTGAAGCTTTCTTT. Amino acids: CASGGRTEAFF. The chain carries TRBV6-5 and TRBJ1-1; D possibly corresponds to TRBD1 (6 bases). The CDR3 has 11 residues. The germline V gene encodes CDR1 MNHEY and CDR2 SVGAGI. The V gene lost 8 bases and the J gene lost 5 bases, with 9 bases spanning the gap.